This T cell receptor (beta chain) was identified in a study of blood T cell repertoires in COVID-19. Overall study: Italy, Spain and the United States were the sources of the convalescent and acute COVID-19 samples. Sample material is recorded as cDNA or gDNA derived from T cells, B-cell-depleted T cells, or PBMCs.

Methods used by the authors: Amplification with reference gene primers provided the estimates of nucleated cell counts. Clones were read by immunoSEQ multiplex PCR, and TCRdb kept only the in-frame ones, dropping some. That table is the source of V, J and clone size, and D and trimming were worked out from the DNA. The data show roughly 72,000 clones, roughly 90% seen once. The J segment lost 4 bases and the V segment lost 5 bases, leaving 6 bases of the junction unmatched. The length of the CDR3 is 15 residues. Germline V gives CDR1 MNHEY, CDR2 SVGEGT. This clonotype was sampled from a human donor in a cohort sampled during active COVID-19. Sequencing was done on a sample of peripheral blood. The gene calls are TRBV6-2 or TRBV6-3 and TRBJ2-1; 9 nucleotides line up with TRBD1. CDR3 in DNA: TGTGCCAGCAGTCCGGGACAGGGTATTTACAATGAGCAGTTCTTC. It yields the protein CASSPGQGIYNEQFF.